The 29 T cell receptor beta chains reported below all come from one sample, sequenced in a study of Tregs in tolerant kidney transplant recipients. Mixed chimerism was transient after nonmyeloablative marrow transplants from related graft donors. The assay was immunoSEQ multiplex PCR, and TCRdb's table has in-frame clones only and misses some. The data hold over 70,000 clones, with roughly nine tenths observed a single time. This sample comprised CD4+ T cells from blood (PBMCs), obtained 24 months after the transplant. The source is a human patient who received a combined kidney and bone marrow transplant. Some T cells may arise from the graft donor.

The V call is TRBV4-3, the J call TRBJ2-7; D is possibly TRBD2 (6 bases). Germline-derived CDR1 and CDR2 are LGHNA and YSLEER. Trimming cost V 4 bases and J 5 bases, with 12 bases left between them. The CDR3 runs to 13 residues. CDR3 DNA: TGCGCCAGCAGCCGGCCTGCTAGCGACGAGCAGTACTTC. This encodes CASSRPASDEQYF.

The genes are TRBV5-6 and TRBJ2-7; 8 bases match TRBD2. Germline assignment: CDR1 SGHDT and CDR2 YYEEEE. The CDR3 covers 16 residues. V lost 1 base to trimming and J lost 3 bases; unmatched junction nucleotides: 9. CDR3 region: CASSLPGASGLYEQYF. CDR3 bases: TGTGCCAGCAGCTTGCCCGGGGCTAGCGGGCTCTACGAGCAGTACTTC.

J is TRBJ1-1 and V is TRBV5-6; TRBD1 matches 8 bases. Trimming removed 2 bases from V and 0 bases from J; junction bases left unmatched: 6. This CDR3 contains 16 residues. CDR1 is SGHDT, CDR2 YYEEEE, per germline. Here the CDR3 reads CASSFGWTGLNTEAFF. In DNA, the CDR3 is TGTGCCAGCAGCTTTGGCTGGACAGGGTTGAACACTGAAGCTTTCTTT.

The chain employs TRBV28 and TRBJ2-7; 9 bases are shared with TRBD1. V lost 7 bases to trimming and J lost 2 bases; unmatched junction nucleotides: 9. The CDR3 has 15 residues. CDR1 is MDHEN, CDR2 SYDVKM, per germline. CDR3 in amino acids: CASTTPGTGTYEQYF. CDR3 DNA: TGTGCCAGCACCACTCCCGGGACAGGGACCTACGAGCAGTACTTC.

The rearrangement joins TRBV30 to TRBJ1-5; D is unclear. The CDR3 consists of 13 residues. Germline lookup yields CDR1 GTSNPN and CDR2 SVGIG (reference sequence). V gave up 6 bases and J gave up 5 bases, with 14 bases separating them. This chain's CDR3 is CACKRGDHQPQHF. CDR3 coding DNA: TGTGCCTGCAAACGCGGGGATCATCAGCCCCAGCATTTT.

The genes are TRBV10-3 and TRBJ2-5, with D tentatively TRBD1 (6 bases). The germline gives CDR1 ENHRY, CDR2 SYGVKD. V lost 8 bases, J lost 1 base, and 11 bases lay in between. The CDR3 length is 13 residues. CDR3 amino acids: CAIGGQPQETQYF. The CDR3 bases are TGTGCCATCGGCGGACAGCCCCAAGAGACCCAGTACTTC.

The V and J genes are TRBV5-1 and TRBJ2-3; D is ambiguous. CDR1 is SGHRS, CDR2 YFSETQ, per germline. This CDR3 region has 16 residues. V lost 2 bases, J lost 1 base, and 14 bases lay in between. The CDR3 spells CASSLKAPLGTDTQYF. CDR3 in DNA: TGCGCCAGCAGCTTAAAAGCTCCACTCGGCACAGATACGCAGTATTTT.

V gene TRBV28 combines with J gene TRBJ1-2; no definite D call. CDR1 and CDR2 (germline): MDHEN, SYDVKM. The CDR3 contains 16 residues. Trimming took 5 bases from V and 3 from J, leaving 19 bases between them. CDR3 bases: TGTGCCAGCAGTCCCCTCCTTGGGCCCCCTCACTATGGCTACACCTTC. It specifies CASSPLLGPPHYGYTF.

V and J are TRBV11-3 and TRBJ2-4; D not resolved. CDR3 length equals 12 residues. V lost 2 bases to trimming and J lost 13 bases, with 12 bases between them. Per the germline V gene, CDR1 is SGHNT and CDR2 is YENEEA. The CDR3 reads CASSLYGQAQYF. CDR3 DNA sequence: TGTGCCAGCAGCTTATACGGCCAGGCACAGTACTTC.

V usage is TRBV28 and J usage is TRBJ1-6, with D unclear. The CDR3 is made up of 13 amino acids. Trimming pared 6 bases from V and 9 bases from J, leaving 12 bases between. CDR1 and CDR2 from the germline V gene are MDHEN and SYDVKM. The CDR3 sequence: CASSSTGISPLHF. The CDR3 DNA is TGTGCCAGCAGCTCGACGGGGATTTCACCCCTCCACTTT.

CDR3 nucleotides: TGTGCCACCAGCAGAGATGCATCGCGGGGAAACACCATATATTTT. It specifies CATSRDASRGNTIYF. This rearrangement joins TRBV15 to TRBJ1-3; D ambiguous. V lost 0 bases to trimming and J lost 4 bases, with 10 bases between them. Germline CDR1 is LNHNV and CDR2 is YYDKDF (reference sequence). This CDR3 has 15 residues.

The rearrangement joins TRBV7-2 to TRBJ2-7; 9 nucleotides line up with TRBD2. Germline V gene sequence: CDR1 SGHTA, CDR2 FQGNSA. The CDR3 totals 15 residues. Losses at the gene ends were 5 bases for V and 7 bases for J; bases not matched to a gene: 12. CDR3 in DNA: TGTGCCAGCAGCGAGGTGGGCGGGAGGGCACTTGAGCAGTACTTC. Amino acid sequence: CASSEVGGRALEQYF.

V usage is TRBV19 and J usage is TRBJ2-2; tentative D call: TRBD1 (5 bases). CDR1 is LNHDA and CDR2 is SQIVND in the germline V gene (reference sequence). V was pared by 3 bases and J by 2 bases, with 10 bases between. The CDR3 runs 15 residues. Here the CDR3 reads CASSIPGFNTGELFF. The DNA for the CDR3 is TGTGCCAGTAGTATTCCAGGGTTTAACACCGGGGAGCTGTTTTTT.

This clone was counted only a few times. The CDR3 loop is CAISEAGGLEAFF. The CDR3 DNA reads TGTGCCATCAGTGAGGCGGGGGGGCTTGAAGCTTTCTTT. The rearrangement links TRBV10-3 to TRBJ1-1; possibly TRBD1 for D (6 bases). CDR1 is ENHRY and CDR2 is SYGVKD in the germline V gene. The V gene lost 2 bases and the J gene lost 7 bases, with 11 bases spanning the gap. CDR3 size: 13 residues.

This clone was seen a handful of times. J is TRBJ2-6 and V is TRBV19; D is unclear. With 11 bases removed from V and 10 bases from J, the gap between germline ends came to 12 bases. The CDR3 has 11 residues. Germline CDR1 reads LNHDA; CDR2 reads SQIVND (reference sequence). The CDR3 coding sequence is TGTGCCGCACGGTCAGGAAACGTCCTGACTTTC. It codes for CAARSGNVLTF.

The chain employs TRBV5-1 and TRBJ1-6; D uncertain. CDR1 and CDR2 from the germline V gene are SGHRS and YFSETQ. V shed 3 bases and J shed 4 bases, with 11 bases lying between them. This CDR3 is 15 amino acids long. This CDR3 is CASSYWTEYNSPLHF. CDR3 DNA sequence: TGCGCCAGCAGCTACTGGACTGAGTATAATTCACCCCTCCACTTT.

The rearrangement uses TRBV29-1 and TRBJ2-3; 12 nucleotides match TRBD2. This CDR3 contains 16 residues. From germline, CDR1 is SQVTM and CDR2 ANQGSEA. After removal of 8 bases from V and 5 bases from J, the junction contained 14 bases not matched to a gene. This CDR3 is CSTSGLAGGPRDTQYF. The CDR3 DNA reads TGCAGCACATCCGGCCTAGCGGGGGGGCCACGAGATACGCAGTATTTT.

The chain joins TRBV2 to TRBJ2-7, with TRBD1 matching over 11 bases. CDR1 and CDR2 from the germline V gene are SNHLY and FYNNEI. V dropped 6 bases and J dropped 5; count of bases not matched to a gene: 9. The CDR3 extends over 15 amino acids. The CDR3 protein is CASSMDRGHGHEQYF. CDR3 bases: TGTGCCAGCAGCATGGACAGGGGGCACGGCCACGAGCAGTACTTC. Variable domain in full (rest from reference TRBV2 and TRBJ2-7): EPEVTQTPSHQVTQMGQEVILRCVPISNHLYFYWYRQILGQKVEFLVSFYNNEISEKSEIFDDQFSVERPDGSNFTLKIRSTKLEDSAMYFCASSMDRGHGHEQYFGPGTRLTVT.

The CDR3 DNA sequence: TGTGCCATCACCCGGCAGGGGCTAGGTGGCACCGGGGAGCTGTTTTTT. Protein product: CAITRQGLGGTGELFF. The gene calls are TRBV10-3 and TRBJ2-2; maybe TRBD1 (6 bases). Between the trimmed V and J ends, which lost 7 bases and 4 bases, there was a span of 19 bases. The CDR3 is 16 residues long. CDR1 is ENHRY, CDR2 SYGVKD, per germline.

The chain links TRBV6-1 to TRBJ1-1; TRBD1 is a possible D gene (5 bases). Between the trimmed V and J ends, which lost 4 bases and 5 bases, there was a span of 14 bases. In germline, CDR1 is MNHNS, CDR2 SASEGT. This CDR3 comprises 14 residues. The CDR3 coding sequence is TGTGCCAGCAGTGTGTCCCAACCAGGGACTGAAGCTTTCTTT. This encodes CASSVSQPGTEAFF.

The chain has TRBV7-6 and TRBJ2-2, with D perhaps matching TRBD1 (5 bases). The CDR3 has 15 amino acids. Germline V CDR1 and CDR2: SGHVS, FNYEAQ. Trimming removed 1 base from V and 6 bases from J, with 12 bases in between. CDR3: CASSLDPSGSGELFF. The CDR3 DNA reads TGTGCCAGCAGCTTAGACCCCTCAGGGTCCGGGGAGCTGTTTTTT.

This chain joins TRBV15 and TRBJ2-3; D call uncertain. V lost 6 bases and J 3 bases, leaving 10 bases between the germline ends. Germline V gene lookup returns CDR1 LNHNV and CDR2 YYDKDF (reference sequence). The CDR3 spans 13 residues. In nucleotides, the CDR3 is TGTGCCACCAGAAGTGGCACGACAGATACGCAGTATTTT. Amino acid sequence: CATRSGTTDTQYF.

The chain combines TRBV5-4 with TRBJ2-1, with D maybe TRBD1 (5 bases). CDR3 length: 16 residues. Germline V gives CDR1 SGHNT, CDR2 YYREEE (reference sequence). Trimming cost V 1 base and J 2 bases, with 13 bases left between them. CDR3 loop: CASSLSGILPYNEQFF. The CDR3 coding sequence is TGTGCCAGCAGCTTGTCAGGGATCCTACCCTACAATGAGCAGTTCTTC.

This chain uses TRBV2 with TRBJ2-5; 7 bases align to TRBD2. V gave up 6 bases and J gave up 2 bases; unmatched junction bases: 12. Germline values: CDR1 SNHLY, CDR2 FYNNEI. This CDR3 region has 16 residues. CDR3 sequence reads: CASSVGGVGAQETQYF. The CDR3 DNA reads TGTGCCAGCAGCGTTGGGGGGGTGGGAGCACAAGAGACCCAGTACTTC.

The chain links TRBV6-1 to TRBJ2-3; tentatively, D is TRBD2 (6 bases). CDR3 length: 14 residues. V lost 3 bases and J 2 bases, leaving 9 bases between the germline ends. Germline CDR1 is MNHNS and CDR2 is SASEGT. The chain's CDR3 is CASSDGGTTDTQYF. CDR3 nucleotide sequence: TGTGCCAGCAGTGATGGCGGGACCACAGATACGCAGTATTTT.

Notes on this clone: Its ends do not fully match the called genes, so a read error is possible. This CDR3 is also generated by other DNA sequences in the sample. This CDR3 reads CSVSQGNNSPLHF. For the CDR3, the DNA is TGCAGCGTCTCACAGGGGAATAATTCCCCCCTCCACTTT. The chain carries TRBV29-1 and TRBJ1-6; 7 bases are shared with TRBD1. The CDR3 has 13 amino acids. Germline values: CDR1 SQVTM, CDR2 ANQGSEA.

This chain uses TRBV18 with TRBJ1-5; D is ambiguous. There are 15 residues in the CDR3. Per the germline V gene, CDR1 is KGHSH and CDR2 is LQKENI. Trimming removed 2 bases at V and 5 bases at J, with 13 bases between. The CDR3 loop reads CASSPSVVGYQPQHF. The CDR3 coding sequence is TGTGCCAGCTCACCATCGGTGGTCGGGTATCAGCCCCAGCATTTT.

V is TRBV21-1 and J is TRBJ1-2; the tabulated D call, TRBD1, remains unverified against the DNA. TRBV21-1 is described as a pseudogene. This CDR3 is built from 16 residues. The CDR3 sequence: CASSSALGQGAPGYTF. The CDR3 bases are TGTGCCAGCAGCTCCGCCCTTGGACAGGGGGCGCCTGGCTACACCTTC.

This clone has a single count. V gene TRBV6-6 combines with J gene TRBJ2-7; perhaps TRBD1 as D (6 bases). Trimming took 3 bases from V and 7 from J, leaving 10 bases between them. CDR3 length: 12 amino acids. Germline lookup yields CDR1 MNHNY and CDR2 SVGAGI (reference sequence). The chain's CDR3 is CASSYDRREQYF. CDR3 sequence (DNA): TGTGCCAGCAGTTATGACAGGAGGGAGCAGTACTTC.